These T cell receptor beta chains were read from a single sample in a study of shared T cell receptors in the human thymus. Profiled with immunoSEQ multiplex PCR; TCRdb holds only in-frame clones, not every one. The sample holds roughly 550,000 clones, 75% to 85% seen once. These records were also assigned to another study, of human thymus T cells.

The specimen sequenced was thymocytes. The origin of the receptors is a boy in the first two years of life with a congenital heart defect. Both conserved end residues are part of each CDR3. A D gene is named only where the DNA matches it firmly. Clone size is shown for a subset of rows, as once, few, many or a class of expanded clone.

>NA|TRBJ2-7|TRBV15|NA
TGTGCCACCAGCAGAGCGGGGACCTACGAGCAGTACTTC
CATSRAGTYEQYF
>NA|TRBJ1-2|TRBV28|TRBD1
TGTGCCAGCAGACCACATCCGAGACAGGGGTTTATTCGGGATGGCTACACCTTC
CASRPHPRQGFIRDGYTF
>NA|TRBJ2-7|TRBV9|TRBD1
TGTGCCAGCAGCGTAGGGGACAGGGGCTACGAGCAGTACTTC
CASSVGDRGYEQYF
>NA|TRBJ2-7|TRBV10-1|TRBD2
TGCGCCAGCAGTAGTGGAGCGGGAAGTAACGAGCAGTACTTC
CASSSGAGSNEQYF
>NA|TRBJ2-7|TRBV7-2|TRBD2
TGTGCCAGCAGCGCGACACCGGGACTAGCTTCTCGCGAGCAGTACTTC
CASSATPGLASREQYF
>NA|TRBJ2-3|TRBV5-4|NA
TGTGCCAGCAGCTTGGAAGGGGCTAGCGAGGGCACAGATACGCAGTATTTT
CASSLEGASEGTDTQYF
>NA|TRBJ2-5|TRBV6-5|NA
TGTGCCAGCAGTTACGTGAGTCAAGAGACCCAGTACTTC
CASSYVSQETQYF
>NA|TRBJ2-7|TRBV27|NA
TGTGCCAGCACCCACTCCTACGAGCAGTACTTC
CASTHSYEQYF
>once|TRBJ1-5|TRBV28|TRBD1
TGTGCCAGCAGCCCGGACAGGGAAGACCAGCCCCAGCATTTT
CASSPDREDQPQHF
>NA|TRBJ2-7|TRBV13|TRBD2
TGTGCCAGCAGCTTAGGCAGTAGCGGGATTTACGAGCAGTACTTC
CASSLGSSGIYEQYF
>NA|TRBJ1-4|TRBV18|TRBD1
TGTGCCAGCTCACGCCGGGACAGGGGAGATGAAAAACTGTTTTTT
CASSRRDRGDEKLFF
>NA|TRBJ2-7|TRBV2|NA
TGTGCCAGCAGTGAACCCCAAGCGGGCTGCGAGCAGTACTTC
CASSEPQAGCEQYF
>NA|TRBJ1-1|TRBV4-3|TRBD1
TGCGCCAGCAGCCCACCCCCGGGACAGGGACAAGAAGCTTTCTTT
CASSPPPGQGQEAFF
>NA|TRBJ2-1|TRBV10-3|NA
NA
CAIKNVAGGSVF
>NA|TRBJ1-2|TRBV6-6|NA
TGTGCCAGCATGGGCAGGACATCTAACTATGGCTACACCTTC
CASMGRTSNYGYTF